This TCR beta chain was captured in a study of cytomegalovirus exposure and HLA in healthy donors. Notes on the study in general: From TCR beta sequences, most subjects' HLA-A and HLA-B alleles were reportedly predicted accurately.

This PCR relied on a set of 60 Vbeta primers and 13 Jbeta primers. Assay used: immunoSEQ multiplex PCR; TCRdb lists only in-frame clones, some missing. Here the sample spans around 120,000 clones, 78% being singletons. Turning to this clone: Its antigen is not known.

The CDR3 consists of 13 residues. Germline CDR1 and CDR2: SGHTA and FQGNSA. Sequenced input: PBMCs. J is TRBJ1-5 and V is TRBV7-2; D not certain. This TCR was recovered from a young woman in good health and CMV-seropositive. The CDR3 sequence is CASAGSSNQPQHF. CDR3 in DNA: TGTGCTTCCGCCGGGTCTAGCAATCAGCCCCAGCATTTT.